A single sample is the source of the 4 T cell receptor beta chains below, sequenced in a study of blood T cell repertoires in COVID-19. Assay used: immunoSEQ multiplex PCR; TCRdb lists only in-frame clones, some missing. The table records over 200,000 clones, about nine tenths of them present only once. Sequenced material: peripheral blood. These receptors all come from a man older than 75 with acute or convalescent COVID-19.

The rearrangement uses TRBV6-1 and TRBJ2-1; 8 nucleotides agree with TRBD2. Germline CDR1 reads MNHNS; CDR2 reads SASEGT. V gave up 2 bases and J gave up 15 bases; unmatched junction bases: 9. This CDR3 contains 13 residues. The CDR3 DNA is TGTGCCAGCAGTGAAATTACCGGGACTAGTTTGTTCTTC. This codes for CASSEITGTSLFF.

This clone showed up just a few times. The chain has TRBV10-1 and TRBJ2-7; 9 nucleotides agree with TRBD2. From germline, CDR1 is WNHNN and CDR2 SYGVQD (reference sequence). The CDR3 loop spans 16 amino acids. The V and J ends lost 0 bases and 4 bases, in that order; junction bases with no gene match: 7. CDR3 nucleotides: TGCGCCAGCAGTGAGTCGAGACTAGCGGAACCGTACGAGCAGTACGTC. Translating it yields CASSESRLAEPYEQYV.

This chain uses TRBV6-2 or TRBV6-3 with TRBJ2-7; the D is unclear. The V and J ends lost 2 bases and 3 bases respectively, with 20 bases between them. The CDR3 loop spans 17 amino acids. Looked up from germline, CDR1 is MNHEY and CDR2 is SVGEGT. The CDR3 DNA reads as TGTGCCAGCAGTTACAGTACCTCGTTTCAGGATCACTACGAGCAGTACGTC. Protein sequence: CASSYSTSFQDHYEQYV.

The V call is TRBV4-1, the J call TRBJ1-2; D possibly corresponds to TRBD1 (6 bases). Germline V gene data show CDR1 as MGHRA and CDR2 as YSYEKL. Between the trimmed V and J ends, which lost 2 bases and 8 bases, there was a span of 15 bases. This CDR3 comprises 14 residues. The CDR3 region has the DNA TGCGCCAGCAGCCAACGACAGGTGGCGAACGGCTACACCTTC. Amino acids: CASSQRQVANGYTF.